This TCR beta chain was sequenced in a study of blood T cell repertoires in COVID-19. The germline CDR1 and CDR2 sequences are SGHTA and FQGTGA. Trimming removed 5 bases from V and 4 bases from J; junction bases left unmatched: 15. The CDR3 has 18 residues. Profiled with immunoSEQ multiplex PCR; TCRdb holds only in-frame clones, not every one. The data contain 150,000 to 200,000 clones, roughly three quarters of them singletons. In this sample, this clone turned up once. The J gene is TRBJ2-2, the V gene TRBV7-3, with 8 bases identical to TRBD2. The specimen was peripheral blood. The sequence was collected from a man in his 60s with active or convalescent COVID-19. CDR3 DNA: TGTGCCAGCAGCCCCCCGGGGGTAGCGGGATTCGGCACCGGGGAGCTGTTTTTT. Translating it yields CASSPPGVAGFGTGELFF.